This is a list of T cell receptor beta chains from one sample in a study of cytomegalovirus exposure and HLA in healthy donors. Data came from immunoSEQ multiplex PCR; TCRdb stores just in-frame clones and leaves some out. In the table there are 200,000 to 250,000 clones, 80% to 85% of which are singletons. What was sequenced was PBMCs. These receptors all come from a woman in her fifties or sixties in good health and CMV-seropositive. Both conserved end residues are part of each CDR3. Fields, in order: D gene, clone size, J gene, V gene, CDR3 DNA, CDR3 protein. The D gene is left open where the match is weak. The size entry is marked missing in some rows and otherwise reads once, few, many or a size class.

>-|-|TRBJ2-5|TRBV6-1
TGTGCCAGCAGTGAAAGCAGGGAAGAGACCCAGTACTTC
CASSESREETQYF
>TRBD1|few|TRBJ2-3|TRBV5-5
TGTGCCAGCAGCCAGTGGACAGGGGGCGCGACAGATACGCAGTATTTT
CASSQWTGGATDTQYF
>-|-|TRBJ2-5|TRBV5-1
TGCGCCAGCAGCTTGGCAGCGAGGTTAGGAGAGACCCAGTACTTC
CASSLAARLGETQYF
>TRBD2|-|TRBJ2-1|TRBV4-2
TGTGCCAGCAGCCGATCTCTAGCGGGAGGTTACAATGAGCAGTTCTTC
CASSRSLAGGYNEQFF
>-|few|TRBJ2-7|TRBV2
TGTGCCAGCAGTGATGAGGGATACAACCCATTCTACGAGCAGTACTTC
CASSDEGYNPFYEQYF
>TRBD2|-|TRBJ2-5|TRBV28
TGTGCCAGCAGTTTACGGCTAGCGGGAATAGAGACCCAGTACTTC
CASSLRLAGIETQYF
>-|-|TRBJ2-5|TRBV9
TGTGCCAGCAGCCCAGGTAACAGGGAATGGGAGACCCAGTACTTC
CASSPGNREWETQYF
>TRBD1|-|TRBJ2-7|TRBV10-3
TGTGCCATCACTCCGGGACAGGGGCGGTACGAGCAGTACTTC
CAITPGQGRYEQYF
>-|-|TRBJ1-1|TRBV28
TGTGCCAGCAGTTTATCAGTGAACACTGAAGCTTTCTTT
CASSLSVNTEAFF
>TRBD2|-|TRBJ2-7|TRBV6-5
TGTGCCAGCAGTTTCAACGGACTAGCGGTCGAGGAGCAGTACTTC
CASSFNGLAVEEQYF
>-|-|TRBJ1-1|TRBV13
TGTGCCAGCAGCTCGGGAAACACTGAAGCTTTCTTT
CASSSGNTEAFF
>-|-|TRBJ2-7|TRBV19
TGTGCCAGTAGTGTGTCTGCGAACTCCTACGAGCAGTACTTC
CASSVSANSYEQYF
>-|-|TRBJ1-1|TRBV7-9
TGTGCCAGCAGCTTACGGGTCAGTGAAGCTTTCTTT
CASSLRVSEAFF
>-|-|TRBJ1-4|TRBV9
TGTGCCAGCAGTGCACAGTCAACTAATGAAAAACTGTTTTTT
CASSAQSTNEKLFF
>-|-|TRBJ2-3|TRBV25-1
TGTGCCAGCTCCCGAGGGGGGGGCGCAGATACGCAGTATTTT
CASSRGGGADTQYF
>-|few|TRBJ2-7|TRBV7-2
TGTGCCAGCAGCTTAGGGAGGGGAAGCTACGAGCAGTACTTC
CASSLGRGSYEQYF
>TRBD1|once|TRBJ2-3|TRBV5-3
TGTGCCAGAAGCCATTCCAGCCGGGACAGCATCCTCACAGATACGCAGTATTTT
CARSHSSRDSILTDTQYF
>TRBD1|-|TRBJ1-5|TRBV12-5
TGTGCTAGTGGTTTGGTACGCGGAGGGGGCTATCAGCCCCAGCATTTT
CASGLVRGGGYQPQHF
>-|-|TRBJ2-7|TRBV9
TGTGCCAGCAGCCAGAGCGATCGATACGAGCAGTACTTC
CASSQSDRYEQYF
>-|few|TRBJ2-1|TRBV7-9
TGTTCCAGCAGCTTATACCGGGGCGGGAACTCCTACAATGAGCAGTTCTTC
CSSSLYRGGNSYNEQFF
>-|-|TRBJ1-2|TRBV5-6
TGTGCCAGCAGCTTGGGTCGGAACTATGGCTACACCTTC
CASSLGRNYGYTF
>TRBD2|few|TRBJ2-7|TRBV5-5
TGTGCCAGCAGCTTGTCTTGGGGGGGCTACGAGCAGTACTTC
CASSLSWGGYEQYF
>TRBD1|-|TRBJ2-7|TRBV27
TGTGCCAGCAGTCCCCGGACAGGGCCCTACGAGCAGTACTTC
CASSPRTGPYEQYF
>-|-|TRBJ1-1|TRBV7-9
TGTGCCAGCAGCCAAAGGCCGGGCACTGAAGCTTTCTTT
CASSQRPGTEAFF
>TRBD2|-|TRBJ2-3|TRBV29-1
TGCAGCGGCGGGCTAGCGGGACGGGATACGCAGTATTTT
CSGGLAGRDTQYF
>TRBD2|once|TRBJ2-5|TRBV9
TGTGCCAGCAGTCCCTCGGCGGGAGGCGGGGAGACCCAGTACTTC
CASSPSAGGGETQYF
>-|-|TRBJ1-4|TRBV28
TGTGCCAGCCGGTTTTCTCCTAATGAAAAACTGTTTTTT
CASRFSPNEKLFF
>-|once|TRBJ1-1|TRBV7-9
TGTGCCAGCAGCTTGTACACCAGGGGAACTGAAGCTTTCTTT
CASSLYTRGTEAFF
>-|few|TRBJ2-7|TRBV20-1
TGCAGTGCCCTCGGGTCCTACGAGCAGTACTTC
CSALGSYEQYF
>-|-|TRBJ2-7|TRBV7-9
TGTGCCAGCAGCTTAGGCTCCCCGCAAACTAAACTAGTTACCGTCGAGCAGTACTTC
CASSLGSPQTKLVTVEQYF
>-|-|TRBJ2-3|TRBV2
TGTGCCAGCAGTGTGAAGAGAACTAGCACAGATACGCAGTATTTT
CASSVKRTSTDTQYF
>-|-|TRBJ2-2|TRBV6-5
TGTGCCAGCAGGCCGACTAGTAAAAGAGGGGAGCTGTTTTTT
CASRPTSKRGELFF
>TRBD1|-|TRBJ2-7|TRBV7-8
TGTGCCAGCAGCTTAGACACAGGGGGCACTTTCAGTCGCTACGAGCAGTACTTC
CASSLDTGGTFSRYEQYF
>TRBD1|-|TRBJ1-3|TRBV7-9
TGTGCCAGCAGTTTCACAGGGGACTCTGGAAACACCATATATTTT
CASSFTGDSGNTIYF
>-|-|TRBJ2-1|TRBV5-4
TGTGCCAGCATCTCTCGCGGAGGGATGTACAATGAGCAGTTCTTC
CASISRGGMYNEQFF
>TRBD2|once|TRBJ2-3|TRBV9
TGTGCCAGCAGCGTGGGACGGGAGGAAGATACGCAGTATTTT
CASSVGREEDTQYF
>TRBD2|-|TRBJ2-7|TRBV11-2
TGTGCCAGCAGCACCGGGACTAGCGGGATGAACGAGCAGTACTTC
CASSTGTSGMNEQYF
>-|once|TRBJ2-5|TRBV5-5
TGTGCCAGCAGCTTGGCCACCCTATTCCAAGAGACCCAGTACTTC
CASSLATLFQETQYF
>-|-|TRBJ1-2|TRBV6-5
TGTGCCAGCAGTTCCCCGGGACAAGACGGGGGCTACACCTTC
CASSSPGQDGGYTF